The rows below give T cell receptor beta chains drawn from one sample of a study of T cell clonotyping in hematopoietic cell transplantation. Repertoires were generated with immunoSEQ multiplex PCR, while TCRdb's copy carries only in-frame clones and drops some. The data contain tens of thousands of clones, about four fifths of them seen just once; the ten biggest clones take up approximately 5.7%. Source: peripheral blood mononuclear cells, taken before stem cell transplant. These receptor sequences come from a man in his sixties with myelodysplastic syndrome. Some clones in this sample may be carry-over from other donors' samples. Both conserved end residues are part of each CDR3.

J gene: TRBJ2-7; V gene: TRBV19; CDR3 protein: CASSIDRGGYEQYF
J gene: TRBJ2-1; V gene: TRBV7-9; CDR3 protein: CASSLMNYNEQFF
J gene: TRBJ1-6; V gene: TRBV9; CDR3 protein: CASSFGQGISPLHF
J gene: TRBJ1-5; V gene: TRBV4-2; CDR3 protein: CASSQSLNRDDNQPQHF
J gene: TRBJ2-6; V gene: TRBV7-9; CDR3 protein: CASTFWGRGANVLTF
J gene: TRBJ1-2; V gene: TRBV7-2; CDR3 protein: CASSLWQGNYGYTF
J gene: TRBJ1-5; V gene: TRBV6-1; CDR3 protein: CASSEVGVTSNQPQHF
J gene: TRBJ2-5; V gene: TRBV5-5; CDR3 protein: CASSFRTDQETQYF
J gene: TRBJ2-7; V gene: TRBV27; CDR3 protein: CASSSPGGGPSYEQYF
J gene: TRBJ1-5; V gene: TRBV5-1; CDR3 protein: CASSLGTNSNQPQHF
J gene: TRBJ1-1; V gene: TRBV7-9; CDR3 protein: CASSLGAVTEAFF
J gene: TRBJ2-7; V gene: TRBV7-9; CDR3 protein: CASSPGQGRNEQYF
J gene: TRBJ1-1; V gene: TRBV18; CDR3 protein: CASSQFNSWNTEAFF
J gene: TRBJ1-2; V gene: TRBV19; CDR3 protein: CASMDQGARGGYTF
J gene: TRBJ1-1; V gene: TRBV2; CDR3 protein: CASSPATEAFF
J gene: TRBJ2-1; V gene: TRBV11-3; CDR3 protein: CASSVGGAEQFF
J gene: TRBJ1-4; V gene: TRBV10-3; CDR3 protein: CATTDLHDEKLFF
J gene: TRBJ2-2; V gene: TRBV5-1; CDR3 protein: CASSVTNTGELFF
J gene: TRBJ1-2; V gene: TRBV7-8; CDR3 protein: CASSHRDRGIGGYTF
J gene: TRBJ1-2; V gene: TRBV28; CDR3 protein: CASRRQGLNYGYTF
J gene: TRBJ1-1; V gene: TRBV11-2; CDR3 protein: CASSLDRQNTEAFF
J gene: TRBJ2-7; V gene: TRBV11-2; CDR3 protein: CASSRYRGGYEQYF
J gene: TRBJ1-3; V gene: TRBV18; CDR3 protein: CASSRAGSAGNTIYF
J gene: TRBJ2-1; V gene: TRBV7-2; CDR3 protein: CASSLDLSGNEQFF
J gene: TRBJ1-6; V gene: TRBV6-6; CDR3 protein: CASREPGQGGRSPLHF
J gene: TRBJ2-3; V gene: TRBV11-2; CDR3 protein: CASSPQGWGYTDTQYF
J gene: TRBJ1-2; V gene: TRBV28; CDR3 protein: CASGEDRENGYTF
J gene: TRBJ1-2; V gene: TRBV29-1; CDR3 protein: CSALIGQGYGYTF
J gene: TRBJ1-5; V gene: TRBV7-6; CDR3 protein: CASSLVAGGNQPQHF
J gene: TRBJ1-1; V gene: TRBV19; CDR3 protein: CASSSPRGGQLNTEAFF
J gene: TRBJ1-5; V gene: TRBV7-9; CDR3 protein: CASSLEGIPGGGQPQHF
J gene: TRBJ2-7; V gene: TRBV10-2; CDR3 protein: CASSDFPGTGGYEQYF
J gene: TRBJ2-5; V gene: TRBV4-3; CDR3 protein: CASSQLLADKETQYF
J gene: TRBJ1-3; V gene: TRBV10-2; CDR3 protein: CASSERSGNTIYF
J gene: TRBJ2-7; V gene: TRBV7-2; CDR3 protein: CASSPQSGGAYEQYF
J gene: TRBJ2-1; V gene: TRBV10-3; CDR3 protein: CAISGSEYNEQFF
J gene: TRBJ2-3; V gene: TRBV30; CDR3 protein: CAWEQSGGVPYF
J gene: TRBJ1-3; V gene: TRBV6-5; CDR3 protein: CASRTGGFGNTIYF
J gene: TRBJ1-5; V gene: TRBV19; CDR3 protein: CASSGVAGGRQPQHF
J gene: TRBJ2-3; V gene: TRBV14; CDR3 protein: CASSQDYYTDTQYF